One sample yielded the 18 T cell receptor beta chains listed below, sequenced in a study of T and B cells in COVID-19 patients (dated by TCRdb to about 2020). The run used an Illumina MiSeq. Multiplex PCR with BIOMED2 TRB-A/B primer pools was used to amplify TRB rearrangements. TCRdb itself trimmed the public reads at Q25 with fastp, ran MiXCR and retained productive beta chains. Identical CDR3 protein sequences are pooled into one entry, listed with their most common genes and DNA. For this sample the table gives 13,000 to 15,000 distinct CDR3 sequences, of which under 30% were detected only once. The ten top clones hold around 7% of the sample. TRB repertoires were amplified using about 250-500 ng of genomic DNA isolated from blood. Sequenced: blood. The receptors stem from a human donor who had recovered from COVID-19.

This clonotype occurred a few times. The rearrangement joins TRBV12-3 or TRBV12-4 to TRBJ2-1; 7 bases map to TRBD1. This CDR3 is 14 amino acids long. The ends lost 5 bases at V and 7 bases at J; junction bases unmatched: 8. CDR3 loop: CASSPDRVRNEQFF. CDR3 sequence (DNA): TGTGCCAGCAGTCCTGACAGGGTTCGAAATGAGCAGTTCTTC.

The J gene is TRBJ1-1, the V gene TRBV18; D is unclear. This CDR3 region has 16 residues. Germline V gene sequence: CDR1 KGHSH, CDR2 LQKENI. The ends were cut back, 2 bases at V and 0 bases at J, with 13 bases in the middle. The CDR3: CASSPFPPGMNTEAFF. The CDR3 coding sequence is TGTGCCAGCTCACCATTTCCCCCGGGGATGAACACTGAAGCTTTCTTT.

This clonotype came up many times. V gene TRBV30 combines with J gene TRBJ2-3, with 7 nucleotides matching TRBD1. CDR3 length: 14 amino acids. Germline CDR1 and CDR2: GTSNPN and SVGIG (reference sequence). The V segment lost 0 bases and the J segment 2 bases; nucleotides outside the gene matches: 2. The CDR3 coding sequence is TGTGCCTGGAGTGTAGGGACAGCCACAGATACGCAGTATTTT. Amino acids: CAWSVGTATDTQYF.

This clonotype was counted many times. V gene TRBV13 combines with J gene TRBJ2-1; 12 positions match TRBD2. With 5 bases clipped from V and 2 bases from J, the junction kept 4 bases outside the gene matches. CDR3 size: 16 residues. Germline values: CDR1 PRHDT, CDR2 FYEKMQ (reference sequence). The CDR3 DNA follows: TGTGCCAGCAGCACACTAGCGGGGGGAACCTACAATGAGCAGTTCTTC. This sequence encodes CASSTLAGGTYNEQFF.

This clonotype has just one count. This may stem from a read error, because a much larger clone lies one nucleotide away. The rearrangement joins TRBV6-1 to TRBJ2-7, with 11 bases that match TRBD2. With V trimmed by 6 bases and J by 4 bases, 8 bases remained unmatched. The CDR3 contains 15 residues. Looked up from germline, CDR1 is MNHNS and CDR2 is SASEGT. The CDR3 DNA reads as TGTGCCAGCAGCCCCGGGACTAGCGGAGGGTACGAGCAGTACTTC. This gives the protein CASSPGTSGGYEQYF.

This clonotype is medium-sized by share. The V and J genes are TRBV19 and TRBJ1-1; 10 bases are a match to TRBD1. The CDR3 is 15 amino acids. V was pared by 4 bases and J by 3 bases, with 5 bases of the junction left unmatched. Germline V lookup: CDR1 LNHDA, CDR2 SQIVND (reference sequence). CDR3 DNA: TGTGCCAGTAGTACGTGGGGGACAGGGGACACTGAAGCTTTCTTT. Protein: CASSTWGTGDTEAFF.

This clonotype has ten or more counts. J is TRBJ1-2 and V is TRBV27; possibly TRBD1 for D (6 bases). Germline V gene data show CDR1 as MNHEY and CDR2 as SMNVEV (reference sequence). CDR3 size: 13 residues. Trimming removed 3 bases at V and 3 bases at J, with 8 bases between. In DNA form, the CDR3 reads TGTGCCAGCAGTTTGAGGGGGTACTATGGCTACACCTTC. Translated: CASSLRGYYGYTF.

In this sample, this clonotype turned up a few times. The chain carries TRBV30 and TRBJ1-2; no definite D call. The CDR3 contains 11 residues. Germline CDR1 and CDR2: GTSNPN and SVGIG (reference sequence). Trimming removed 0 bases at V and 8 bases at J, with 7 bases between. CDR3 DNA: TGTGCCTGGAGTGTATCGGGGGGCTACACCTTC. Its protein is CAWSVSGGYTF.

As DNA, the CDR3 is TGTGCCAGCAGGTCAGGGGGCACTGAAGCTTTCTTT. Amino acids: CASRSGGTEAFF. The chain uses TRBV27 and TRBJ1-1; the match to TRBD1 covers 7 bases. Per germline, CDR1 MNHEY and CDR2 SMNVEV (reference sequence). This CDR3 region has 12 residues. V was clipped by 6 bases and J by 4 bases; unmatched bases: 2.

The table lists this clonotype with a few counts. The chain employs TRBV6-5 and TRBJ2-7; 12 bases are shared with TRBD1. Germline CDR1 MNHEY, CDR2 SVGAGI. This CDR3 has 20 residues. Trimming removed 4 bases from V and 3 bases from J; junction bases left unmatched: 19. The CDR3 spells CASSSNSGTGGKGYNYEQYF. In nucleotides, the CDR3 is TGTGCCAGCAGTTCGAATTCCGGGACAGGGGGCAAGGGGTATAACTACGAGCAGTACTTC.

This clonotype was counted at least ten times. The CDR3 is CASSPRQGASRETQYF. CDR3 in DNA: TGTGCCAGCAGTCCCCGACAGGGGGCGAGTCGAGAGACCCAGTACTTC. The chain links TRBV12-3 or TRBV12-4 to TRBJ2-5; 10 nucleotides agree with TRBD1. V was clipped by 5 bases and J by 4 bases; unmatched bases: 10. The CDR3 is made up of 16 amino acids.

This clonotype came up many times. J is TRBJ1-2 and V is TRBV12-3 or TRBV12-4; the D is unclear. Trimming removed 1 base from V and 8 bases from J, with 14 bases in between. The CDR3 runs to 14 residues. The CDR3 region has the DNA TGTGCCAGCAGTTTAGATGGTGGAGGCGGGGGCTACACCTTC. It codes for CASSLDGGGGGYTF.

This clonotype has only a few counts. J is TRBJ1-1 and V is TRBV18; D ambiguous. There are 13 residues in the CDR3. Germline CDR1 reads KGHSH; CDR2 reads LQKENI. Trimming left V 3 bases short and J 0 bases short, with 5 bases between. CDR3 bases: TGTGCCAGCTCACCTCAACTGAACACTGAAGCTTTCTTT. Encoded protein: CASSPQLNTEAFF.

This clonotype has just a few counts. The J gene is TRBJ1-5, the V gene TRBV18; maybe TRBD1 (6 bases). Germline V gene lookup returns CDR1 KGHSH and CDR2 LQKENI. Trimming stripped 6 bases from V and 3 bases from J, with 12 bases between. The CDR3 sequence is 14 residues long. CDR3 sequence reads: CASSRQDPNQPQHF. The CDR3 DNA follows: TGTGCCAGCTCGAGACAGGACCCCAATCAGCCCCAGCATTTT.

The chain uses TRBV5-4 and TRBJ2-7; D is possibly TRBD2 (6 bases). V lost 1 base and J 2 bases, leaving 13 bases between the germline ends. This CDR3 has 15 residues. Germline V gene lookup returns CDR1 SGHNT and CDR2 YYREEE (reference sequence). The chain's CDR3 is CASSLWGGLTYEQYF. The CDR3 region has the DNA TGTGCCAGCAGCTTGTGGGGTGGACTAACCTACGAGCAGTACTTC.

This clonotype has just a few counts. The chain is built from TRBV20-1 and TRBJ2-7; 10 positions agree with TRBD2. Trimming removed 0 bases from V and 4 bases from J; junction bases left unmatched: 6. The CDR3 covers 15 residues. Germline CDR1 DFQATT, CDR2 SNEGSKA (reference sequence). CDR3 coding DNA: TGCAGTGCTAGAGAGAAGACTAGCGGGTTGTACGAGCAGTACTTC. It translates to CSAREKTSGLYEQYF.

Points on this clonotype: The CDR3 does not close with the conserved phenylalanine or tryptophan, likely indicating a read error. No DNA is shown, since the ends of the CDR3 on it are uncertain; the CDR3 is the one TCRdb lists. V gene TRBV19 combines with J gene TRBJ2-1. Inclusive of both ends, the CDR3 amounts to 11 amino acids. Per germline, CDR1 LNHDA and CDR2 SQIVND (reference sequence). The CDR3 sequence: CASRQYNEQVV.

This clonotype was detected many times. The chain couples TRBV30 to TRBJ2-2; 10 bases fit TRBD1. Trimming at V came to 5 bases and at J to 6 bases, leaving 0 bases not matched to a gene. The CDR3 has 12 amino acids. CDR1 is GTSNPN and CDR2 is SVGIG in the germline V gene (reference sequence). The CDR3 loop is CAWGQGAGELFF. DNA for the CDR3: TGTGCCTGGGGACAGGGGGCCGGGGAGCTGTTTTTT.